This T cell receptor beta chain was observed in a study of response to subunit inactivated influenza vaccine (dated by TCRdb to the late 2010s). About the full investigation: The study used deep quantitative T cell receptor repertoire profiling to track responses to a trivalent subunit inactivated influenza vaccine.

The library was obtained by RT-PCR. Sequenced on an Illumina HiSeq 2500. TCRdb handled the public reads itself, with Q25 trimming in fastp and clone calling in MiXCR, and kept productive beta chains. Each CDR3 protein appears once, grouped with its most common genes and DNA. A total of 150,000 to 200,000 distinct CDR3 sequences appear in this sample, about an eighth of them only once. Of the sample, approximately 32% is held by the ten largest clones. The CDR3 runs 14 residues from the cysteine to the phenylalanine. The CDR3 DNA has 42 bases and is translated from base 1. The junction shows trimming of 4 bases on V and 4 bases on J, and the gene matches do not reach 5 bases of it. CDR1 and CDR2 are read off the germline V gene as SGHDN and FVKESK. Summary of the overall study and its limitations: According to the authors, only a limited number of new T cells may be recruited by each seasonal influenza vaccination.

To note about this clonotype: Its antigen is still unknown. Per-base quality was not reported, and no clone a single base away is much larger than it.

These same records also appear under a second study, on T cells expressing NK-cell markers. Per the second study: TCR beta cDNA libraries were prepared using 5'RACE template switching, which introduced a universal primer site and unique molecular identifiers. About eight donors provided sorted CD3+CD56+NKG2C+, CD3+CD56+NKG2C- and CD3+CD56-NKG2C+ T-cell subsets, whose TCR beta-chain repertoires were profiled. Among the eight sequenced donors, only one was HCMV-seronegative, while the other seven were HCMV-seropositive. To restrict sorting to alphabetaTCR-expressing T cells, an anti-gammadeltaTCR antibody was added in several experiments. In several donors, the dominant CD3+CD56+NKG2C+ clonotypes were found to rank among the top 10 CD8+ clonotypes and to make up roughly 1.0-7.0% of CD8+ T cells. Those dominant clonotypes were again the most abundant among CD3+CD56-NKG2C+ cells in four donors, at about 28.3-60.1%. Whether the expanded NKG2C-expressing T cell clones were specific for HCMV antigens was left unclear. Randomly selected healthy volunteers, three men and five women, were used as the eight sequenced donors. To determine HCMV serostatus, a commercial ELISA kit was used to detect HCMV-specific IgG in serum. Peripheral blood mononuclear cells were isolated from blood by Ficoll density gradient centrifugation. CD4+ and CD8+ T cells were isolated from PBMC by magnetic immunoseparation with Miltenyi isolation kits. cDNA synthesis was primed from the TCR beta constant segment, followed by two successive PCR amplification steps. The libraries were sequenced on Illumina HiSeq 2000/2500, MiSeq or NextSeq, producing 2 x 150 bp reads. MIGEC was used to demultiplex reads and group the reads by UMI, and MiTCR was used to assemble and quantify clonotypes. Only TCR cDNA sequences supported by at least two reads were kept to exclude erroneous sequences. Downstream repertoire analysis used the tcR package, and clonotypes were matched across fractions by CDR3 nucleotide sequence plus V segment. VDJmatch was used to annotate antigen specificity against VDJdb, with one amino acid substitution in CDR3 allowed.

This TCR came from a middle-aged man who received an inactivated influenza vaccine. Donor details come from another sample of the same person, matched by shared clones. Here the sequenced sample was CD8+ T cells sorted from PBMCs, taken 11 to 12 days after vaccination. The V gene is TRBV14 and the J gene is TRBJ2-5, with 8 bases in between that match TRBD2. The CDR3 region: CASSPAGGGETQYF. The DNA is as follows: TGTGCCAGCAGCCCCGCGGGAGGAGGAGAGACCCAGTACTTC.